This T cell receptor (beta chain) was sequenced for a study of blood T cell repertoires in COVID-19. Clones were sequenced by immunoSEQ multiplex PCR, and TCRdb holds only the in-frame ones, with some missing. The sample lists 200,000 or so clones, about 88% seen once, with around 2.6% in the top ten. The CDR3 has 15 residues. Germline V CDR1 and CDR2: MGHDK, SYGVNS. V trimming: 5 bases; J trimming: 4 bases; junction bases outside the gene matches: 9. The sequence derives from a woman in her thirties who had recovered from COVID-19. The sequenced material came from PBMCs or T cells enriched from blood (not recorded which). The chain combines TRBV25-1 with TRBJ2-5; TRBD2 aligns across 8 bases. As DNA, the CDR3 is TGTGCCAGCAGTCCCCGGGAGGGGGGAGGAGAGACCCAGTACTTC. Amino acids: CASSPREGGGETQYF.